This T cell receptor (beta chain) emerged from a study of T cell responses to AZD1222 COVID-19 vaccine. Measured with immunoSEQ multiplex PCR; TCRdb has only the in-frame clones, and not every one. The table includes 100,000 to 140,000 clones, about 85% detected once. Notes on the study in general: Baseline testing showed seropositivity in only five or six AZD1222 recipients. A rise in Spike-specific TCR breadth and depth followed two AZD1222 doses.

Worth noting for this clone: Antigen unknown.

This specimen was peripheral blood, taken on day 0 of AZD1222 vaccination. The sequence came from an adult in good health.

The CDR3 DNA is TGTGCCTGGTCTCCGGGACCGGGGTTAGGCTACACCTTC. This codes for CAWSPGPGLGYTF. The V and J genes are TRBV30 and TRBJ1-2, with D maybe TRBD1 (5 bases). Germline V gives CDR1 GTSNPN, CDR2 SVGIG (reference sequence). The V end lost 5 bases, the J end lost 8 bases, and 18 bases lay between the germline ends. There are 13 residues in the CDR3.